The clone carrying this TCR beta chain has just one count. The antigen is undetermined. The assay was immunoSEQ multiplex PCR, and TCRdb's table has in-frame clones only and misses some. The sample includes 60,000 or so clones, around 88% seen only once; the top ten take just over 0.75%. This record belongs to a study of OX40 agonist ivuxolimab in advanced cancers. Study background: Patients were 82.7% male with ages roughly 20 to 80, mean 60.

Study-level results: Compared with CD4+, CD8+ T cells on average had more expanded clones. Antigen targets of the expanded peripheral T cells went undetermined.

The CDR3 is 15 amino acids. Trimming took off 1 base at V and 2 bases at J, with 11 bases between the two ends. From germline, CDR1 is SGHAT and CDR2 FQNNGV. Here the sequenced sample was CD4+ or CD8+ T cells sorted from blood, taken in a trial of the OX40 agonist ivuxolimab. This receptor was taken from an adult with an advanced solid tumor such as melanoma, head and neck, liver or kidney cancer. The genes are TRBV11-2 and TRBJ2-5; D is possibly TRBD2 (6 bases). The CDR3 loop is CASSLGGVRQETQYF. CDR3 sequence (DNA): TGTGCCAGCAGCTTAGGGGGGGTGCGGCAAGAGACCCAGTACTTC.